This T cell receptor (beta chain) was documented in a study of T cell responses to AZD1222 COVID-19 vaccine. Study-wide findings and caveats: Donors were mostly white British, more females; clonal diversity possibly underestimated. Among spike-specific TCRs, nearly half reportedly target unmutated variant regions.

Profiling relied on immunoSEQ multiplex PCR, and the TCRdb table lists in-frame clones only, not all of them. The table includes about 150,000 clones, 87% detected once. Analysis merged second doses at about 4 or about 12 weeks. A note on this clone: Its antigen is undetermined.

Material: peripheral blood, obtained 28 days after the second AZD1222 dose. The clonotype originates from an adult who received the AZD1222 COVID-19 vaccine.

CDR3 sequence (DNA): TGTGCCAGCAGCCACCGGACAGGGGATGATGGCTACACCTTC. Amino acid sequence: CASSHRTGDDGYTF. The rearrangement links TRBV3-1 (or the pseudogene TRBV3-2) to TRBJ1-2; 9 bases are shared with TRBD1. Per germline, CDR1 LGHDT and CDR2 YNNKEL (reference sequence). The trim removed 3 bases at V and 6 bases at J, leaving 5 bases unmatched. This CDR3 contains 14 residues.